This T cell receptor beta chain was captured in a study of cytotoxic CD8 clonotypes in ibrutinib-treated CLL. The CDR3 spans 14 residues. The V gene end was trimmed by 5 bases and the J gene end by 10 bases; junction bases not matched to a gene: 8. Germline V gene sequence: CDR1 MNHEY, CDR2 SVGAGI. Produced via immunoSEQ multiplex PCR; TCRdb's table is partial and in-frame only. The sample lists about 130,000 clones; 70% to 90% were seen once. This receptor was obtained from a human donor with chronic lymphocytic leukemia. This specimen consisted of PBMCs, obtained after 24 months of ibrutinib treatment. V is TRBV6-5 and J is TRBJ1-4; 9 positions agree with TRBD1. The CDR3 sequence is CASSGPGQGVKLFF. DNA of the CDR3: TGTGCCAGCAGTGGACCGGGACAGGGCGTAAAACTGTTTTTT.